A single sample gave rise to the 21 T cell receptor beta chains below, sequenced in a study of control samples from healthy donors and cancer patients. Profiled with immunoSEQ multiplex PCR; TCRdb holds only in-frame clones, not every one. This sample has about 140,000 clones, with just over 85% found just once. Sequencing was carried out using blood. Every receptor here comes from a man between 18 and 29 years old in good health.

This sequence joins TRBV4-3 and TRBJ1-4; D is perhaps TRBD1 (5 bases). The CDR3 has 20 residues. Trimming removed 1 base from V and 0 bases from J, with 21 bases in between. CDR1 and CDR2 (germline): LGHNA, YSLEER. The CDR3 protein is CASSQGPGTARMTTNEKLFF. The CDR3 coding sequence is TGCGCCAGCAGCCAAGGACCCGGGACCGCCAGGATGACAACTAATGAAAAACTGTTTTTT.

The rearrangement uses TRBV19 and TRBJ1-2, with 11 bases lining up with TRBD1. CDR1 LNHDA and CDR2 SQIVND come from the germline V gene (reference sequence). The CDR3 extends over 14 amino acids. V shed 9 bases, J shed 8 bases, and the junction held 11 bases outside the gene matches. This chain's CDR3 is CASTGTGGSWGYTF. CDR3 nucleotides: TGTGCCAGCACCGGGACAGGGGGTAGCTGGGGCTACACCTTC.

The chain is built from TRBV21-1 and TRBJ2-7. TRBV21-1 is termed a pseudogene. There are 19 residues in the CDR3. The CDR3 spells CASTTTGAKGLETSYEQYF. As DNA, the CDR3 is TGTGCCAGCACCACAACTGGGGCCAAAGGACTGGAGACCTCCTACGAGCAGTACTTC.

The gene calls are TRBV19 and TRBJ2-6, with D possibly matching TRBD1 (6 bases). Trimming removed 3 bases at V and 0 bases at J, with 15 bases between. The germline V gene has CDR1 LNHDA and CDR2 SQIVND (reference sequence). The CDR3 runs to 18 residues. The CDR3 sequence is CASSIWGDRTSGANVLTF. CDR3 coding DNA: TGTGCCAGTAGTATCTGGGGAGACAGGACCTCTGGGGCCAACGTCCTGACTTTC.

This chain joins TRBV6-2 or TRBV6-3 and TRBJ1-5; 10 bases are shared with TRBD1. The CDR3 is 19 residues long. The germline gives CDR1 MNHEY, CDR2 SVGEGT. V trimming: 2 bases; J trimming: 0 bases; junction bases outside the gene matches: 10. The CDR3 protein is CASSYAVGQGFDSNQPQHF. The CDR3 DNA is TGTGCCAGCAGTTACGCAGTGGGACAGGGGTTCGATAGCAATCAGCCCCAGCATTTT.

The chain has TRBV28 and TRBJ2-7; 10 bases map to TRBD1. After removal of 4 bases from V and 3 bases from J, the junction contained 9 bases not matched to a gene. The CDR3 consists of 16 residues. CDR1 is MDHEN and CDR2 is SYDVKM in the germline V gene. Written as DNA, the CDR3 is TGTGCCAGCAGTTCACCTCGGACAGGGGGAGACTACGAGCAGTACTTC. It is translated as CASSSPRTGGDYEQYF.

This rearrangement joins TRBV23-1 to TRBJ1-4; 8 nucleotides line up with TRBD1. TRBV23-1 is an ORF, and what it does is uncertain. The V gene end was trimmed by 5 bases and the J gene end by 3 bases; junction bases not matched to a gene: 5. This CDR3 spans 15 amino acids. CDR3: CASSYRGRSNEKLFF. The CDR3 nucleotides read TGCGCCAGCAGTTACAGGGGGAGGTCTAATGAAAAACTGTTTTTT.

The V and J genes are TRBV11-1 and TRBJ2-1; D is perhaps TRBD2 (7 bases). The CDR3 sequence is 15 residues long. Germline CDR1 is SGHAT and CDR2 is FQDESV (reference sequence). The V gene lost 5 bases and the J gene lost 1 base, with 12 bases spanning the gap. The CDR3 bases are TGTGCCAGCAGCCCAGCGGGGACATCCTACAATGAGCAGTTCTTC. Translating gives CASSPAGTSYNEQFF. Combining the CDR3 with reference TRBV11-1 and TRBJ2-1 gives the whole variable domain EAEVAQSPRYKITEKSQAVAFWCDPISGHATLYWYRQILGQGPELLVQFQDESVVDDSQLPKDRFSAERLKGVDSTLKIQPAELGDSAMYLCASSPAGTSYNEQFFGPGTRLTVL.

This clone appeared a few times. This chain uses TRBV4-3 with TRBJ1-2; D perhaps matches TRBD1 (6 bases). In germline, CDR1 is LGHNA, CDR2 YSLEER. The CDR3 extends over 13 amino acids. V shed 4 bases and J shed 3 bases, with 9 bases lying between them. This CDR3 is CASSPGQYYGYTF. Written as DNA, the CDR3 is TGCGCCAGCAGCCCCGGACAGTACTATGGCTACACCTTC.

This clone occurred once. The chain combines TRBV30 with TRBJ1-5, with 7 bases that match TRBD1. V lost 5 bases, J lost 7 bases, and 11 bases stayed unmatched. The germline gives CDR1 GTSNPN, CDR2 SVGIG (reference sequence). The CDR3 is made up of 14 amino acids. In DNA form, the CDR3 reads TGTGCCTGGCAAACAGGGGAAATCGGGCAGCCCCAGCATTTT. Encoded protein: CAWQTGEIGQPQHF.

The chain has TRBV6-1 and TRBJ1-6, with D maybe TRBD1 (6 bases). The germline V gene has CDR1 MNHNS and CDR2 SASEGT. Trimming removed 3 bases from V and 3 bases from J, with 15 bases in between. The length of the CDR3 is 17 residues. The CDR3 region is CASSDARGADYNSPLHF. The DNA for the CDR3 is TGTGCCAGCAGTGACGCTAGGGGGGCTGACTATAATTCACCCCTCCACTTT.

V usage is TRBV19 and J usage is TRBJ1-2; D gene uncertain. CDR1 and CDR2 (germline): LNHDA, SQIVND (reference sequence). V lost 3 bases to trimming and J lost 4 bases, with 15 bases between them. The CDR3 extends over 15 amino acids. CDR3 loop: CASSIGGSGGYGYTF. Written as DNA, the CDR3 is TGTGCCAGTAGTATTGGCGGTTCTGGAGGCTATGGCTACACCTTC.

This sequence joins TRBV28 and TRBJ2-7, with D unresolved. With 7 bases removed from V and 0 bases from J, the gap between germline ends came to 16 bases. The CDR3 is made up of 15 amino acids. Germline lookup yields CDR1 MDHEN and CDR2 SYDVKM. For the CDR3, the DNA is TGTGCCAGCACAGCCCAAGACACTAACTCCTACGAGCAGTACTTC. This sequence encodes CASTAQDTNSYEQYF.

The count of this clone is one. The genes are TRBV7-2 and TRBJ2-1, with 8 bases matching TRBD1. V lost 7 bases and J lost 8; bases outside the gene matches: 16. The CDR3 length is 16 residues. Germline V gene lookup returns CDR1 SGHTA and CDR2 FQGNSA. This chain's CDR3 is CASKFSRTGGQDEQFF. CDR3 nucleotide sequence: TGTGCCAGCAAATTTAGTCGAACAGGGGGGCAAGATGAGCAGTTCTTC.

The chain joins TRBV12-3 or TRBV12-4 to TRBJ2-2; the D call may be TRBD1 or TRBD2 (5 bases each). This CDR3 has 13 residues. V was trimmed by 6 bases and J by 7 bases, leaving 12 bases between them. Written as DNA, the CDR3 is TGTGCCAGCAGCGGGGCGACCGGCGGGGAGCTGTTTTTT. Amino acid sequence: CASSGATGGELFF.

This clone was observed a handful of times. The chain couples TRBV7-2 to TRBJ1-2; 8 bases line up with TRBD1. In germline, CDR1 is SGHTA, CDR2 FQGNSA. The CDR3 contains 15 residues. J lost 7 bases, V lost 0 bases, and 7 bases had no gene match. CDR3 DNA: TGTGCCAGCAGCTTAGCGGGCAGGGGGCATGGTGGCTACACCTTC. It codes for CASSLAGRGHGGYTF. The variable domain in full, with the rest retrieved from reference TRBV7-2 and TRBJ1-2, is GAGVSQSPSNKVTEKGKDVELRCDPISGHTALYWYRQSLGQGLEFLIYFQGNSAPDKSGLPSDRFSAERTGGSVSTLTIQRTQQEDSAVYLCASSLAGRGHGGYTFGSGTRLTVV.

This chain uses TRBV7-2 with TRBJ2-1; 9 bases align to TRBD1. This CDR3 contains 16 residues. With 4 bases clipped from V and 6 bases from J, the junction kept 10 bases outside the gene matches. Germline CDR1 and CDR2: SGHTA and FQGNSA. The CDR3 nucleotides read TGTGCCAGCAGCTCCTACTGGGACAGGGATGGCAATGAGCAGTTCTTC. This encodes CASSSYWDRDGNEQFF.

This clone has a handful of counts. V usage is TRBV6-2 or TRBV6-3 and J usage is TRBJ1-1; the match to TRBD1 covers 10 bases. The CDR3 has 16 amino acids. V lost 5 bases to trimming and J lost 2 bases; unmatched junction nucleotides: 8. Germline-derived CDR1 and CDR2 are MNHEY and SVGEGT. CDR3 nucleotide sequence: TGTGCCAGCAGTGACCCCGGGACAGGGGTTAACACTGAAGCTTTCTTT. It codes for CASSDPGTGVNTEAFF.

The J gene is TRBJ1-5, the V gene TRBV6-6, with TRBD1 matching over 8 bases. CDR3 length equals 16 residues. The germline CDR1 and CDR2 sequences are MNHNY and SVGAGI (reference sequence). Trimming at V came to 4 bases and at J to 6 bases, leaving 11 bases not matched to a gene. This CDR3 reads CASSSGSGGAGQPQHF. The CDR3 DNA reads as TGTGCCAGCAGTTCCGGCTCAGGGGGCGCGGGTCAGCCCCAGCATTTT.

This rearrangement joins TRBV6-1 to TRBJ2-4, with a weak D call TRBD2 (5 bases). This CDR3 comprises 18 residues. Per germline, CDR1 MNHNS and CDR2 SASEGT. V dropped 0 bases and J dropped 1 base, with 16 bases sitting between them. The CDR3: CASSEALFRELAKNIQYF. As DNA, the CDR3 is TGTGCCAGCAGTGAAGCGCTTTTTAGGGAGTTGGCCAAAAACATTCAGTACTTC.

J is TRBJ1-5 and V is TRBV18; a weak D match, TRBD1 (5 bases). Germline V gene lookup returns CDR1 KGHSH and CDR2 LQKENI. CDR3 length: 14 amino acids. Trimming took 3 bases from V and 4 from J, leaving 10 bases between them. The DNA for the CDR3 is TGTGCCAGCTCACCTACAGGTGATAATCAGCCCCAGCATTTT. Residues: CASSPTGDNQPQHF.